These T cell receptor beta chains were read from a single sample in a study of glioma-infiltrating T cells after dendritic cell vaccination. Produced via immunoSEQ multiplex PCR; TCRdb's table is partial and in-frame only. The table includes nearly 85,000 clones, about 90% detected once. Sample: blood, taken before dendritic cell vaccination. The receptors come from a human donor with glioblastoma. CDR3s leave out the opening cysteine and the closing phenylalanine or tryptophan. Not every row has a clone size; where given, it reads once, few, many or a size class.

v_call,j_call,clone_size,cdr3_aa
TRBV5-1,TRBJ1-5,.,ASSLRTGEAPHNQPQH
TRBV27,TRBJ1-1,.,ASSPPRGEAF
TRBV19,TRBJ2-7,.,ASSIGGVSYEQY
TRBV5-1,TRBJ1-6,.,ASSLGAGGDSPLH
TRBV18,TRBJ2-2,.,ASSPRQGASTGELF
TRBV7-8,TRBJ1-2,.,ASSLAEGANYGYT
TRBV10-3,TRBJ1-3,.,AISESNNYSGNTIY
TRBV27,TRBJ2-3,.,ASSSFSSTDTQY
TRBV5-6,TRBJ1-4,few,ASSLTSGEKLF
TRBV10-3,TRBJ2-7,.,AIMTTSGSSYEQY
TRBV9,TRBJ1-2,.,ASSVGPGHGYT
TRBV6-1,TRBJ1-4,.,ASIRSRATNEKLF
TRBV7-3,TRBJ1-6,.,ASSFRGSNSPLH
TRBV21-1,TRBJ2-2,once,ASSNTGQVNTGELF
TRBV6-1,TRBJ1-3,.,ASSEGAGGRNTIY
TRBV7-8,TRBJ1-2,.,ASSERQGRGYT
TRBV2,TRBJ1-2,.,ASSAGQRGYT
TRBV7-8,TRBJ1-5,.,ASSLENQGYQPQH
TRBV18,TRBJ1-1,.,ASSPANTEAF
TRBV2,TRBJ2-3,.,AAFRRTSGGAGSDTQY
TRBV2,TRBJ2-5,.,ASSESLGGETQY
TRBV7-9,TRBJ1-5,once,ASSLATGNQPQH